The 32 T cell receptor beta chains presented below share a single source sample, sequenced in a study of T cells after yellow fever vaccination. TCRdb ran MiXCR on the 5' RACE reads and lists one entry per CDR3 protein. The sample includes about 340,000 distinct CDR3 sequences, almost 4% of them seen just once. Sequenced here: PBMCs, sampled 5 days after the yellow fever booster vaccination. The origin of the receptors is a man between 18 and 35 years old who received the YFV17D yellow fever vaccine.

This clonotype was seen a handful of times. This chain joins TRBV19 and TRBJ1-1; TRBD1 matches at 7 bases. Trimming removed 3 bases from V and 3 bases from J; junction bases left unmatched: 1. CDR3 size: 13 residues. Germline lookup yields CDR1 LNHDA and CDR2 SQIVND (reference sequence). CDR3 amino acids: CASSIDRDTEAFF. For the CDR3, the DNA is TGTGCCAGTAGTATTGACAGGGACACTGAAGCTTTCTTT.

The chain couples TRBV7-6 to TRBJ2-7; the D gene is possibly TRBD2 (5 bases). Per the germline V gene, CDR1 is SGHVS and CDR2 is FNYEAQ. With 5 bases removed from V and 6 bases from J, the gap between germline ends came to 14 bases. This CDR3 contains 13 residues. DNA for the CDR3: TGTGCCAGCAGCCCTAGTCCCGGGGTCGAGCAGTACGTC. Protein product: CASSPSPGVEQYV.

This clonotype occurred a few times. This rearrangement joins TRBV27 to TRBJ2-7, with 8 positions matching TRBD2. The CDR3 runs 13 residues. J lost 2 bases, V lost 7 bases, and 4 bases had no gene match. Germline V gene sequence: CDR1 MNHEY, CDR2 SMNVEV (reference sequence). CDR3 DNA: TGTGCCAGCAAGACGGGGGGGACCTACGAGCAGTACTTC. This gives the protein CASKTGGTYEQYF.

The CDR3 here is CASLGGGAGTGELFF. CDR3 DNA: TGTGCCAGCCTGGGCGGGGGGGCCGGCACCGGGGAGCTGTTTTTT. The chain is built from TRBV6-5 and TRBJ2-2; TRBD2 aligns across 9 bases. CDR3 size: 15 residues. Unmatched junction bases numbered 8, after V lost 8 bases and J lost 4 bases. From germline, CDR1 is MNHEY and CDR2 SVGAGI.

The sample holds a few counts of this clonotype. CDR3: CASSQDQGVDTEAFF. Written as DNA, the CDR3 is TGCGCCAGCAGCCAAGATCAAGGGGTAGACACTGAAGCTTTCTTT. The chain joins TRBV4-1 to TRBJ1-1, with D possibly being TRBD1 (5 bases). CDR1 and CDR2 from the germline V gene are MGHRA and YSYEKL. Trimming pared 0 bases from V and 3 bases from J, leaving 11 bases between. The CDR3 is 15 residues long.

CDR3 sequence: CASSQANTQNQPQHF. CDR3 sequence (DNA): TGCGCCAGCAGCCAGGCTAATACTCAGAATCAGCCCCAGCATTTT. The chain is built from TRBV4-1 and TRBJ1-5; no reliable D call. Germline lookup yields CDR1 MGHRA and CDR2 YSYEKL. The CDR3 spans 15 residues. The V end was cut by 3 bases, the J end by 4 bases, with 13 bases between.

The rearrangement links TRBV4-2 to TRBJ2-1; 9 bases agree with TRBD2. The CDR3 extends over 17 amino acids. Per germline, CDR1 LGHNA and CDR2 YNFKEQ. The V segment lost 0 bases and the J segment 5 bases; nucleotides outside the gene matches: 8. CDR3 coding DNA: TGTGCCAGCAGCCAAGATGGTGGCGGGGGGGGGCACAATGAGCAGTTCTTC. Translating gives CASSQDGGGGGHNEQFF.

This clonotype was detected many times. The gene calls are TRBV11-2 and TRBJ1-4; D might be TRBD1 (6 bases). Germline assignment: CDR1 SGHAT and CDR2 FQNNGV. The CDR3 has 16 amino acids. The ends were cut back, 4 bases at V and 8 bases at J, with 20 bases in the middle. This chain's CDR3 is CASSSLNRAEREKLFF. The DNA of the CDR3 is TGTGCCAGCAGCTCCCTAAACAGGGCTGAGCGGGAAAAACTGTTTTTT.

CDR3 nucleotides: TGTGCCACCAGTGGGGACAGTCATGAGCAGTTCTTC. Its translation is CATSGDSHEQFF. This sequence joins TRBV24-1 and TRBJ2-1; TRBD1 aligns across 7 bases. V trimming: 5 bases; J trimming: 8 bases; junction bases outside the gene matches: 2. The V gene's germline CDR1 is KGHDR and CDR2 SFDVKD. There are 12 residues in the CDR3.

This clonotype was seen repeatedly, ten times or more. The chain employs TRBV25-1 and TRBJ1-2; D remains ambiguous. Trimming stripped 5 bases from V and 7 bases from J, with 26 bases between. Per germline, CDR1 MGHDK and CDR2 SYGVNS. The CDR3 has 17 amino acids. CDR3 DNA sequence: TGTGCCAGCAGTCCCTTCACGTCCAGTGGTGTGGGTGGTGGCTACACCTTC. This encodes CASSPFTSSGVGGGYTF.

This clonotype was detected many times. The CDR3 sequence: CASSQEAWEGEKLFF. CDR3 bases: TGTGCCAGCAGCCAAGAGGCGTGGGAAGGGGAAAAACTGTTTTTT. V gene TRBV4-2 combines with J gene TRBJ1-4, with D hard to call. The CDR3 consists of 15 residues. Trimming took 0 bases from V and 8 from J, leaving 13 bases between them. CDR1 is LGHNA and CDR2 is YNFKEQ in the germline V gene.

The CDR3 spells CASSPPSTSGETDTQYF. The CDR3 nucleotides are TGTGCCAGCAGTCCGCCCTCGACTAGCGGGGAGACAGATACGCAGTATTTT. V is TRBV12-3 or TRBV12-4 and J is TRBJ2-3; 11 bases are shared with TRBD2. V dropped 5 bases and J dropped 3; count of bases not matched to a gene: 10. The CDR3 is 17 residues long.

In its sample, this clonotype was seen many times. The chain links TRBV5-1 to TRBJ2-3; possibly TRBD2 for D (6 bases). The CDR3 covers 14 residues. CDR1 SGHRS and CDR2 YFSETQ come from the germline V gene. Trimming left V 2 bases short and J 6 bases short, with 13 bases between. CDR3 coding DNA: TGCGCCAGCAGCTTTGGCAGGGAGGCGGATACGCAGTATTTT. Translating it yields CASSFGREADTQYF.

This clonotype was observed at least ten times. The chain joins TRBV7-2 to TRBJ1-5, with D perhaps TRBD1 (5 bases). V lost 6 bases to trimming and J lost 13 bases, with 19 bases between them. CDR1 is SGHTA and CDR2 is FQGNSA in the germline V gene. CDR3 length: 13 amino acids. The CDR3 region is CASSINSDTLQHF. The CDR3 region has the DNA TGTGCCAGCAGTATAAATTCGGACACCCTACAGCATTTT.

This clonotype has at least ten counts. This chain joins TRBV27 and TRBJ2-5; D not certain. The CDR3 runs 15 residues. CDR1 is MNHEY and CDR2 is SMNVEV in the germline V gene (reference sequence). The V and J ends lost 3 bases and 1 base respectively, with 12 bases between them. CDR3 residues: CASSFVGWGQETQYF. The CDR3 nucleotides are TGTGCCAGCAGTTTCGTGGGGTGGGGCCAAGAGACCCAGTACTTC.

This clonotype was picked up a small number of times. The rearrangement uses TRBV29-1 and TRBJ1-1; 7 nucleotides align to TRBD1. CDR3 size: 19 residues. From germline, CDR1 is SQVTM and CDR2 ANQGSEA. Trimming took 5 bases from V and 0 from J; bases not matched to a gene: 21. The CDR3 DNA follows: TGCAGCGTTAAGTTGAGTTCCCCCGGGACAGATACCTTGAACACTGAAGCTTTCTTT. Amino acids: CSVKLSSPGTDTLNTEAFF. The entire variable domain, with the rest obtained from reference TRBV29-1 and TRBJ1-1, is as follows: SAVISQKPSRDICQRGTSLTIQCQVDSQVTMMFWYRQQPGQSLTLIATANQGSEATYESGFVIDKFPISRPNLTFSTLTVSNMSPEDSSIYLCSVKLSSPGTDTLNTEAFFGQGTRLTVV.

The CDR3 DNA sequence: TGTGCCAGCAGTTACCGGGCCCAAATTACCGATACGCAGTATTTT. This translates into CASSYRAQITDTQYF. This chain connects TRBV6-6 to TRBJ2-3, with unresolved D. The CDR3 has 15 amino acids. Trimming removed 2 bases from V and 6 bases from J, with 15 bases in between. The germline V gene encodes CDR1 MNHNY and CDR2 SVGAGI (reference sequence).

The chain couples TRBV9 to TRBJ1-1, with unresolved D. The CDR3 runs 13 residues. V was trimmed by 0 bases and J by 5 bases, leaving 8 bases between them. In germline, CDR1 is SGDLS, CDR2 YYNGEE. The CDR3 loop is CASSVVEGTEAFF. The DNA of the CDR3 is TGTGCCAGCAGCGTAGTAGAAGGGACTGAAGCTTTCTTT. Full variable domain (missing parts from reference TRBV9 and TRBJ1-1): DSGVTQTPKHLITATGQRVTLRCSPRSGDLSVYWYQQSLDQGLQFLIQYYNGEERAKGNILERFSAQQFPDLHSELNLSSLELGDSALYFCASSVVEGTEAFFGQGTRLTVV.

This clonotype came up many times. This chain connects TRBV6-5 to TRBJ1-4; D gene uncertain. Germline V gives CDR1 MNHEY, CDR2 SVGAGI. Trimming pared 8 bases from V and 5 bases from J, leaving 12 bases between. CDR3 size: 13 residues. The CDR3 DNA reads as TGTGCCAGCTATGGCAGTGAGAATGAAAAACTGTTTTTT. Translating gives CASYGSENEKLFF.

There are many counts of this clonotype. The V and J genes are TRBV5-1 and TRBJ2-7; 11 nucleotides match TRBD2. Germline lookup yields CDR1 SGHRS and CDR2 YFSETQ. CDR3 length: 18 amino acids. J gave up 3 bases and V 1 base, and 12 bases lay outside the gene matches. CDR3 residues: CASSLPDRPGLAVYEQYF. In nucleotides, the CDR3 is TGCGCCAGCAGCTTGCCGGACAGGCCGGGACTAGCGGTCTACGAGCAGTACTTC.

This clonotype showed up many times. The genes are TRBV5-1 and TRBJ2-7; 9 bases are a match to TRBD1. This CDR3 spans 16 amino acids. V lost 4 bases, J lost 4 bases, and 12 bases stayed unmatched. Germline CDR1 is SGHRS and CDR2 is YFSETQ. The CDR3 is CASSARGGTGRYEQYF. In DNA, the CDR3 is TGCGCCAGCAGCGCGAGAGGCGGGACAGGGCGGTACGAGCAGTACTTC.

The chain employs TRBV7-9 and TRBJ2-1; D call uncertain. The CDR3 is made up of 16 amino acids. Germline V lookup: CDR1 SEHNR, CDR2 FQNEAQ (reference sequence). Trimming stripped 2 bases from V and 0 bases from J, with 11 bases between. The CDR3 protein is CASSLSRFSSYNEQFF. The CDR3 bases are TGTGCCAGCAGCTTATCGCGGTTCTCCTCCTACAATGAGCAGTTCTTC.

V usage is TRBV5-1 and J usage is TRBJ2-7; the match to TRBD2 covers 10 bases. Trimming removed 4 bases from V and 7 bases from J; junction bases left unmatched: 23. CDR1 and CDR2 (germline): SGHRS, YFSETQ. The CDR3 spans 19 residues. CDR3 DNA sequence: TGCGCCAGCAGCCTCTCCCCTATGGCTAGCGGGGGACAATTGGGGGAGCAGTACTTC. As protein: CASSLSPMASGGQLGEQYF. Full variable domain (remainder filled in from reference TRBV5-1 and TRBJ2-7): KAGVTQTPRYLIKTRGQQVTLSCSPISGHRSVSWYQQTPGQGLQFLFEYFSETQRNKGNFPGRFSGRQFSNSRSEMNVSTLELGDSALYLCASSLSPMASGGQLGEQYFGPGTRLTVT.

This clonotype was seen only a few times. CDR3: CASSEVVGGAGYGYTF. In nucleotides, the CDR3 is TGTGCCAGCAGTGAAGTGGTAGGGGGCGCAGGCTATGGCTACACCTTC. The rearrangement links TRBV6-1 to TRBJ1-2; 7 bases match TRBD1. This CDR3 is built from 16 residues. V gave up 1 base and J gave up 4 bases; unmatched junction bases: 9. CDR1 is MNHNS, CDR2 SASEGT, per germline.

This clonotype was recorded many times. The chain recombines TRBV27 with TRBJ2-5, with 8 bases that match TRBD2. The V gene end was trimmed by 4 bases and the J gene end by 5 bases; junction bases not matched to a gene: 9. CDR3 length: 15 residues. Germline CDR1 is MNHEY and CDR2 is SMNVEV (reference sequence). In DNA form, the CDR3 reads TGTGCCAGCAGTTCCCCAGCGGGGGCGGAGGAGACCCAGTACTTC. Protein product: CASSSPAGAEETQYF.

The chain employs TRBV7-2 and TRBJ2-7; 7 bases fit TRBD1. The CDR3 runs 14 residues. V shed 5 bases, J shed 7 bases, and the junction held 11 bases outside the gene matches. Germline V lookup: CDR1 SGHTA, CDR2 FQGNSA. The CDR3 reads CASSPDRVVTEQYF. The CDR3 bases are TGTGCCAGCAGCCCCGACAGGGTGGTCACTGAGCAGTACTTC.

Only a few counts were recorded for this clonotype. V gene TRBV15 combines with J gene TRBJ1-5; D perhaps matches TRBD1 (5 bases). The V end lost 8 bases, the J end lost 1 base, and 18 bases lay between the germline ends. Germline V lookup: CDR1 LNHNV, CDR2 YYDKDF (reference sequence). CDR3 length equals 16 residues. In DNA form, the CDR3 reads TGTGCCACCTCGGTTAGAGCAGGGACCAGCAATCAGCCCCAGCATTTT. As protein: CATSVRAGTSNQPQHF. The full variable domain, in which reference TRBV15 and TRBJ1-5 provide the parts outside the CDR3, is DAMVIQNPRYQVTQFGKPVTLSCSQTLNHNVMYWYQQKSSQAPKLLFHYYDKDFNNEADTPDNFQSRRPNTSFCFLDIRSPGLGDTAMYLCATSVRAGTSNQPQHFGDGTRLSIL.

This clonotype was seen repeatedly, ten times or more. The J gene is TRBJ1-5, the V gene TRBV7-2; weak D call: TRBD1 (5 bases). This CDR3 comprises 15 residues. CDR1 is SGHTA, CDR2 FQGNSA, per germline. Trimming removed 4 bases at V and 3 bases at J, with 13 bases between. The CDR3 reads CASSSDMRVNQPQHF. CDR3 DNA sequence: TGTGCCAGCAGCTCGGACATGAGGGTCAATCAGCCCCAGCATTTT.

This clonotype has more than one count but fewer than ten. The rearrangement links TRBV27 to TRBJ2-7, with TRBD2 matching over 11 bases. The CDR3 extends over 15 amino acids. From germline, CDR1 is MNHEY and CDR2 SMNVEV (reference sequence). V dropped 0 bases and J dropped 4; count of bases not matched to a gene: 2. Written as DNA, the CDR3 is TGTGCCAGCAGTTTATCGGCTAGCGGGGGGTACGAGCAGTACTTC. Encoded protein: CASSLSASGGYEQYF.

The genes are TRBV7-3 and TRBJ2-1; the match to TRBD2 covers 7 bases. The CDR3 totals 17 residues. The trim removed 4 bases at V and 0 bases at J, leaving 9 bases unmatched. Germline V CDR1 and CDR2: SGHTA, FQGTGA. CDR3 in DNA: TGTGCCAGCAGCTCCGGTAGCGGGTTGAGCTCCTACAATGAGCAGTTCTTC. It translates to CASSSGSGLSSYNEQFF.

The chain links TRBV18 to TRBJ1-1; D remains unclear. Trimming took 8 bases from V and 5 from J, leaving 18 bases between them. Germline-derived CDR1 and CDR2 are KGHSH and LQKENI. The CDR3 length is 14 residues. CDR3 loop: CASQDMGGRTEAFF. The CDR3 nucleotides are TGTGCCAGCCAAGATATGGGCGGAAGGACTGAAGCTTTCTTT.

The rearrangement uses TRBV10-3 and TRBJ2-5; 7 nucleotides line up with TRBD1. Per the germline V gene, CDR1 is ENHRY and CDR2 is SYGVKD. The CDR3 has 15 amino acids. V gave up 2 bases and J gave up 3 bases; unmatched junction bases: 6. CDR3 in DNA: TGTGCCATCAGTGAGCCACCGGGACAGAAAGAGACCCAGTACTTC. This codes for CAISEPPGQKETQYF.